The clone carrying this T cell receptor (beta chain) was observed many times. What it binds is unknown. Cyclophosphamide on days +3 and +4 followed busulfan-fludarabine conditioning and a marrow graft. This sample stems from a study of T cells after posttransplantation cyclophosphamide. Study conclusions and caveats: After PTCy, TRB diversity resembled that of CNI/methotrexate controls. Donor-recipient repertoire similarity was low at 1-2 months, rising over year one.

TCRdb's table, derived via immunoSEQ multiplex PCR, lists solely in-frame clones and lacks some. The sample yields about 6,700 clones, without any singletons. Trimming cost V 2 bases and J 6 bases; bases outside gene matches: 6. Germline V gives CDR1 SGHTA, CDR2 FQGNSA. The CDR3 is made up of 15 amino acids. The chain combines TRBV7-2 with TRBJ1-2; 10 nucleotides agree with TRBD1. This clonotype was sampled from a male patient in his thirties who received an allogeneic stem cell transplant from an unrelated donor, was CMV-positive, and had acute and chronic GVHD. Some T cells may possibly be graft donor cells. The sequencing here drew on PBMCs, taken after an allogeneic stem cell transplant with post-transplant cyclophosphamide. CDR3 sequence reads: CASSLRQGAGDGYTF. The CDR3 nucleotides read TGTGCCAGCAGCTTACGACAGGGGGCCGGGGATGGCTACACCTTC.